This TCR beta chain was recovered during a study of blood T cells in healthy people across ages. It was with a sample-barcoded 5' primer and a J-beta primer mix that a second PCR of roughly 7 to 11 cycles was run. MiXCR was run by TCRdb on the 5' RACE reads, yielding one entry per CDR3 protein. The repertoire includes fewer than 2,000,000 distinct CDR3 sequences, 30% to 35% of them detected once, and 10% to 12% sits in the top ten. Germline assignment: CDR1 MRHNA and CDR2 SNTAGT. The CDR3 loop spans 13 amino acids. Trimming took 7 bases from V and 4 from J; bases not matched to a gene: 4. Sequenced input: blood. The genes are TRBV6-4 and TRBJ2-1; TRBD2 matches at 7 bases. The sequence came from a woman in her 30s in good health. The CDR3: CASNGLVYNEQFF. The CDR3, as DNA: TGTGCCAGCAATGGACTAGTTTACAATGAGCAGTTCTTC.